A single sample is the source of the 21 T cell receptor beta chains below, sequenced in a study of CD4 T cells in relation to SARS-CoV-2 and coronaviruses. The unexposed donors gave CD4+ T cells in about 2011-2018, prior to COVID-19. Isolation of CD4+ T cells took place after less than 11 days in culture. Data came from immunoSEQ multiplex PCR; TCRdb stores just in-frame clones and leaves some out. The sample comprises 20,000 or so clones, 60% to 80% of which are singletons, and more than 15% rests with the top ten. These TCRs' antigens remain unknown. The sequencing sample was made of CD4+ T cells from PBMCs, cultured in vitro. These TCRs come from a human donor in good health.

The chain recombines TRBV7-6 with TRBJ2-1; D uncertain. The CDR3 contains 16 residues. From germline, CDR1 is SGHVS and CDR2 FNYEAQ. V dropped 1 base and J dropped 2 bases, with 12 bases sitting between them. The CDR3 sequence: CASSLGFQSTYNEQFF. In DNA, the CDR3 is TGTGCCAGCAGCTTAGGCTTTCAATCCACCTACAATGAGCAGTTCTTC.

The rearrangement links TRBV10-3 to TRBJ2-7; D is uncertain. V shed 7 bases and J shed 6 bases, with 16 bases lying between them. The CDR3 consists of 13 residues. CDR1 ENHRY and CDR2 SYGVKD come from the germline V gene. CDR3 in amino acids: CAINGPRMSEQYF. The CDR3 DNA reads as TGTGCCATCAACGGGCCCCGAATGAGCGAGCAGTACTTC.

The gene calls are TRBV7-9 and TRBJ2-5, with TRBD1 identical over 7 bases. Germline CDR1 is SEHNR and CDR2 is FQNEAQ (reference sequence). CDR3 length: 13 residues. With 5 bases clipped from V and 8 bases from J, the junction kept 8 bases outside the gene matches. CDR3 nucleotide sequence: TGTGCCAGCAGCCCCGGACAGGTTTTAACCCAGTACTTC. This encodes CASSPGQVLTQYF.

This clone was found a few times. This chain links TRBV4-2 with TRBJ2-2; 10 bases fit TRBD1. The germline V gene encodes CDR1 LGHNA and CDR2 YNFKEQ. J was trimmed by 7 bases and V by 2 bases; bases with no gene match: 7. The CDR3 is made up of 16 amino acids. CDR3 coding DNA: TGTGCCAGCAGCCAAATTGGACAGGGGGGGAGCGGGGAGCTGTTTTTT. It translates to CASSQIGQGGSGELFF.

Written as DNA, the CDR3 is TGTGCCAGCAGTGAGACTAGCGGGGGCCTTTACGAGCAGTACTTC. This codes for CASSETSGGLYEQYF. The chain couples TRBV6-1 to TRBJ2-7, with 12 positions matching TRBD2. This CDR3 has 15 residues. The trim removed 3 bases at V and 4 bases at J, leaving 4 bases unmatched. Germline CDR1 is MNHNS and CDR2 is SASEGT.

This chain joins TRBV7-9 and TRBJ1-2; D is undetermined. Germline V gives CDR1 SEHNR, CDR2 FQNEAQ (reference sequence). The V and J ends lost 4 bases and 8 bases respectively, with 11 bases between them. The CDR3 is 12 amino acids. The CDR3, as DNA: TGTGCCAGCAGCTCTGATCTTTCAGGCTACACCTTC. It encodes CASSSDLSGYTF. Full variable domain (rest looked up from reference TRBV7-9 and TRBJ1-2): DTGVSQNPRHKITKRGQNVTFRCDPISEHNRLYWYRQTLGQGPEFLTYFQNEAQLEKSRLLSDRFSAERPKGSFSTLEIQRTEQGDSAMYLCASSSDLSGYTFGSGTRLTVV.

The chain has TRBV19 and TRBJ2-5; no firm D call. This CDR3 is 14 amino acids long. Germline CDR1 reads LNHDA; CDR2 reads SQIVND (reference sequence). The V end was cut by 0 bases, the J end by 3 bases, with 8 bases between. The DNA of the CDR3 is TGTGCCAGTAGTATAGATCGGAAGAAAGAGACCCAGTACTTC. Protein product: CASSIDRKKETQYF.

The CDR3, as DNA: TGTGCCAGTAGTATCCCCTTCCACGAACGGCGGGAAAAACTGTTTTTT. This translates into CASSIPFHERREKLFF. This chain uses TRBV19 with TRBJ1-4; D unresolved. The CDR3 has 16 amino acids. The V and J ends lost 3 bases and 8 bases respectively, with 19 bases between them. Per the germline V gene, CDR1 is LNHDA and CDR2 is SQIVND (reference sequence).

The genes are TRBV7-9 and TRBJ1-1; D unresolved. Germline CDR1 reads SEHNR; CDR2 reads FQNEAQ (reference sequence). V dropped 3 bases and J dropped 1 base, with 6 bases sitting between them. CDR3 size: 13 residues. CDR3 amino acids: CASSLSQNTEAFF. CDR3 in DNA: TGTGCCAGCAGCTTGTCCCAGAACACTGAAGCTTTCTTT. The full variable domain, completed using reference TRBV7-9 and TRBJ1-1, is DTGVSQNPRHKITKRGQNVTFRCDPISEHNRLYWYRQTLGQGPEFLTYFQNEAQLEKSRLLSDRFSAERPKGSFSTLEIQRTEQGDSAMYLCASSLSQNTEAFFGQGTRLTVV.

This clone was seen more than once but under ten times. The gene calls are TRBV15 and TRBJ1-5; tentative D call: TRBD1 (5 bases). Germline V lookup: CDR1 LNHNV, CDR2 YYDKDF (reference sequence). The CDR3 consists of 16 residues. V was trimmed by 1 base and J by 4 bases, leaving 14 bases between them. Here the CDR3 reads CATSRGTDRPNQPQHF. DNA for the CDR3: TGTGCCACCAGCAGAGGCACCGACAGACCAAATCAGCCCCAGCATTTT.

This clone was found a few times. The chain links TRBV19 to TRBJ2-7; D possibly corresponds to TRBD1 (6 bases). Per germline, CDR1 LNHDA and CDR2 SQIVND (reference sequence). V was shortened by 5 bases and J by 1 base, with 12 bases between the two germline ends. The CDR3 is made up of 14 amino acids. The CDR3 region is CASSDSTGSYEQYF. Written as DNA, the CDR3 is TGTGCCAGTAGTGACTCGACAGGATCCTACGAGCAGTACTTC.

The chain uses TRBV3-1 (or the pseudogene TRBV3-2) and TRBJ2-1, with D possibly TRBD2 on 5 matching bases. Between the trimmed V and J ends, which lost 3 bases and 3 bases, there was a span of 12 bases. Germline V gene lookup returns CDR1 LGHDT and CDR2 YNNKEL (reference sequence). The CDR3 length is 15 residues. CDR3 nucleotides: TGTGCCAGCAGCCAGGGTAGCGCTGGCTACAATGAGCAGTTCTTC. It is translated as CASSQGSAGYNEQFF.

The V call is TRBV6-6, the J call TRBJ2-1; D is uncertain. Trimming cost V 0 bases and J 3 bases, with 6 bases left between them. The CDR3 spans 14 residues. Germline-derived CDR1 and CDR2 are MNHNY and SVGAGI (reference sequence). The CDR3 sequence is CASSYSIGYNEQFF. The CDR3 nucleotides are TGTGCCAGCAGTTACTCGATCGGCTACAATGAGCAGTTCTTC.

The CDR3 bases are TGTGCCAGTATCCAAACAGGTACGAACACTGAAGCTTTCTTT. It is translated as CASIQTGTNTEAFF. The chain uses TRBV19 and TRBJ1-1; maybe TRBD1 (5 bases). V lost 7 bases and J lost 1, with 13 bases in between. The CDR3 is 14 residues long. Germline V gene sequence: CDR1 LNHDA, CDR2 SQIVND (reference sequence).

The J gene is TRBJ2-1, the V gene TRBV20-1, with TRBD2 matching over 14 bases. Looked up from germline, CDR1 is DFQATT and CDR2 is SNEGSKA (reference sequence). The CDR3 contains 16 residues. V was pared by 3 bases and J by 7 bases, with 8 bases of the junction left unmatched. The DNA for the CDR3 is TGCAGTGCTAGTTCCACGACTAGCGGGAGGGGTAATGAGCAGTTCTTC. It is translated as CSASSTTSGRGNEQFF.

This chain connects TRBV7-9 to TRBJ2-5; D perhaps matches TRBD2 (6 bases). Trimming removed 2 bases at V and 4 bases at J, with 23 bases between. Germline-derived CDR1 and CDR2 are SEHNR and FQNEAQ (reference sequence). The CDR3 has 18 amino acids. In DNA, the CDR3 is TGTGCCAGCAGCTTACGCTTTATCGGTTTGGACGGGAGAGAGACCCAGTACTTC. This codes for CASSLRFIGLDGRETQYF.

This clone was detected only a few times. The chain employs TRBV4-1 and TRBJ1-1; 8 bases are a match to TRBD1. J was trimmed by 1 base and V by 5 bases; bases with no gene match: 12. CDR3 length equals 17 residues. Per the germline V gene, CDR1 is MGHRA and CDR2 is YSYEKL. The CDR3 loop reads CASSSLIRDRKNTEAFF. CDR3 bases: TGCGCCAGCAGCTCCCTAATTCGGGACAGGAAGAACACTGAAGCTTTCTTT.

This sequence joins TRBV5-1 and TRBJ1-2; D uncertain. The CDR3 loop spans 13 amino acids. Between the trimmed V and J ends, which lost 3 bases and 2 bases, there was a span of 8 bases. Germline V lookup: CDR1 SGHRS, CDR2 YFSETQ. CDR3 amino acids: CASSSRVNYGYTF. The CDR3 DNA reads TGCGCCAGCAGCTCTAGGGTGAACTATGGCTACACCTTC.

The V gene is TRBV19, the J gene TRBJ2-5, with TRBD1 matching over 12 bases. Trimming removed 5 bases from V and 5 bases from J; junction bases left unmatched: 6. This CDR3 spans 15 amino acids. Per germline, CDR1 LNHDA and CDR2 SQIVND (reference sequence). Written as DNA, the CDR3 is TGTGCCAGTAGTCTCGCCGGGACAGGGGGCGAGACCCAGTACTTC. Translated, it gives CASSLAGTGGETQYF.

The count of this clone is one. The genes are TRBV11-3 and TRBJ2-6; 8 nucleotides align to TRBD1. In germline, CDR1 is SGHNT, CDR2 YENEEA. The CDR3 covers 17 residues. V was pared by 1 base and J by 1 base, with 3 bases of the junction left unmatched. This CDR3 is CASSLGTGQSGANVLTF. The CDR3 bases are TGTGCCAGCAGCTTAGGGACAGGGCAATCTGGGGCCAACGTCCTGACTTTC.

The chain uses TRBV3-1 (or the pseudogene TRBV3-2) and TRBJ2-3; 13 bases agree with TRBD2. The CDR3 contains 16 residues. V gave up 2 bases and J gave up 6 bases; unmatched junction bases: 5. Looked up from germline, CDR1 is LGHDT and CDR2 is YNNKEL (reference sequence). CDR3 DNA: TGTGCCAGCAGCCAACAACTAGCGGGAGGGTCCGATACGCAGTATTTT. This codes for CASSQQLAGGSDTQYF.